The entry below gives a single T cell receptor (beta chain) sequence along with its context. The data originate from a study of early T cells in non-severe SARS-CoV-2 infection. Trimming removed 4 bases at V and 5 bases at J, with 15 bases between. The CDR3 consists of 15 residues. In germline, CDR1 is SGHRS, CDR2 YFSETQ. In TCRdb, the 5' RACE reads were re-called with MiXCR into one record per CDR3 protein. The sample has about 36,000 distinct CDR3 sequences; more than 8% are singletons. The chain links TRBV5-1 to TRBJ2-2; TRBD2 might be the D (6 bases). The sequence came from an adult who was a healthcare worker with PCR-confirmed SARS-CoV-2 infection or an uninfected control (not recorded which). The sample was whole blood. The CDR3 here is CASSPDGGGTGELFF. The CDR3 DNA is TGCGCCAGCAGCCCAGACGGGGGTGGAACCGGGGAGCTGTTTTTT. Full variable domain (rest looked up from reference TRBV5-1 and TRBJ2-2): KAGVTQTPRYLIKTRGQQVTLSCSPISGHRSVSWYQQTPGQGLQFLFEYFSETQRNKGNFPGRFSGRQFSNSRSEMNVSTLELGDSALYLCASSPDGGGTGELFFGEGSRLTVL.